This is a list of T cell receptor beta chains from one sample in a study of Graves' ophthalmopathy and Graves' hyperthyroidism. In TCRdb, the multiplex PCR reads were re-called with MiXCR into one record per CDR3 protein. The profile covers about 230,000 distinct CDR3 sequences, with less than 55% appearing a single time and more than 45% taken by the ten largest. Sequenced sample: peripheral blood. These receptor sequences come from an adult man with Graves' ophthalmopathy. The CDR3 runs from the conserved cysteine through the conserved F or W. The D gene is left open where the match is weak. Size values are once, few and many counts, or a class for expanded clones, and some rows have none.

v_call	d_call	clone_size	j_call	cdr3_nt	cdr3_aa
TRBV12-3/TRBV12-4	TRBD2	-	TRBJ2-7	TGTGCCAGCTTCCCGGGGGGACGGTACGAGCAGTACTTC	CASFPGGRYEQYF
TRBV29-1	TRBD1	-	TRBJ2-5	TGCAGCGTATATCGACCGGGACAGGGTCGAGAGACCCAGTACTTC	CSVYRPGQGRETQYF
TRBV29-1	TRBD1	-	TRBJ1-4	TGCAGCGTTTGGGACAGGGGCGCGGCAGAAAAACTGTTTTTT	CSVWDRGAAEKLFF
TRBV20-1	TRBD1	few	TRBJ1-2	TGCAGTGCTAGAGAGGACAGGGGAACGGGCTACACCTTC	CSAREDRGTGYTF
TRBV20-1	TRBD1	-	TRBJ1-1	TGCAGTGCTAGAGATACAGGGGGCGGCACTGAAGCTTTCTTT	CSARDTGGGTEAFF
TRBV20-1	TRBD2	-	TRBJ2-5	TGCAGTGCTTATAGCGGGGACCGTGAGACCCAGTACTTC	CSAYSGDRETQYF
TRBV4-1	-	few	TRBJ2-7	TGTGCCAGCAGCCAAGAACTAGCCGGATCCTACGAGCAGTACTTC	CASSQELAGSYEQYF
TRBV15	TRBD1	many	TRBJ1-5	TGTGCCACCAGCAGCTTCGGACAGGGGTATAATCAGCCCCAGCATTTT	CATSSFGQGYNQPQHF
TRBV7-2	TRBD1	few	TRBJ2-7	TGTGCCATCGAGACAGGGGCGGCCTACGAGCAGTACTTC	CAIETGAAYEQYF
TRBV5-8	-	few	TRBJ1-6	TGTGCCAGCAGCTTGGAAAGGGATTCACCCCTCCACTTT	CASSLERDSPLHF
TRBV4-1	-	-	TRBJ1-5	TGCGCCAGCAGCCAAGACTCCGGGACCCCCCCATCACGGCCCCAGCATTTT	CASSQDSGTPPSRPQHF
TRBV7-9	TRBD1	-	TRBJ2-7	TGTGCCAGCAGCCCCAGAAGCAGGGGGAACGAGCAGTACTTC	CASSPRSRGNEQYF
TRBV7-8	-	-	TRBJ2-5	TGTGCCAGCAGCTTAGCCGGGAAAGAGACCCAGTACTTC	CASSLAGKETQYF
TRBV20-1	TRBD1	many	TRBJ2-7	TGCAGTGCTCCTGGACAGGGGGCGTCCGAGCAGTACTTC	CSAPGQGASEQYF
TRBV7-9	TRBD1	-	TRBJ2-1	TGTGCCAGCAGCTTGGGACAGGGTATGAATGAGCAGTTCTTC	CASSLGQGMNEQFF
TRBV9	TRBD2	few	TRBJ2-5	TGTGCCAGCAGCCCGACTAGCGGGGGGGCGGAGACCCAGTACTTC	CASSPTSGGAETQYF
TRBV29-1	-	-	TRBJ1-2	TGCAGCGTCGTCTGGGGGTGGGATGGCTACACCTTC	CSVVWGWDGYTF
TRBV5-8	-	few	TRBJ1-2	TGTGCCAGCAGCTTGTCCGGGACGGCCAATGGTGGCTACACCTTC	CASSLSGTANGGYTF
TRBV5-1	-	few	TRBJ2-1	TGCGCCAGCAGCTTGGAGGGGGGCGAGTACAATGAGCAGTTCTTC	CASSLEGGEYNEQFF
TRBV18	-	few	TRBJ1-2	TGTGCCAGCTCACCCTATGACCCGGGACCATATGGCTACACCTTC	CASSPYDPGPYGYTF
TRBV11-2	-	-	TRBJ2-7	TGTGCCAGCAGCAAGGGACGGTCCTACGAGCAGTACTTC	CASSKGRSYEQYF
TRBV9	-	-	TRBJ1-6	TGTGCCAGCAGTCCCTCCGGGCCCTCACCCCTCCACTTT	CASSPSGPSPLHF
TRBV10-3	-	-	TRBJ2-7	TGTGCCGCTACAGGGTCCTACGAGCAGTACTTC	CAATGSYEQYF
TRBV7-9	-	-	TRBJ2-5	TGTGCCAGCAGCTTAGACAGGATTGTCCAAGAGACCCAGTACTTC	CASSLDRIVQETQYF
TRBV5-4	TRBD1	-	TRBJ2-7	TGTGCCAGCAGCCTGGACAGGGGGGGTCGCCAGTACTTC	CASSLDRGGRQYF
TRBV5-1	TRBD1	-	TRBJ1-2	TGCGCCAGCAGCTCCTGGACAGGGGGCCAGTTTGGGTATGGCTACACCTTC	CASSSWTGGQFGYGYTF
TRBV10-2	-	-	TRBJ1-5	TGTGCCAGCAGCGGGGGGGGGATTAATCAGCCCCAGCATTTT	CASSGGGINQPQHF
TRBV20-1	-	few	TRBJ2-7	TGCAGTGCTAGACACCCCGCAGTGGAAGAGCAGTACTTC	CSARHPAVEEQYF
TRBV12-3/TRBV12-4	-	many	TRBJ1-1	TGTGCCAGCAGTCTGACAGAAAGGGACACTGAAGCTTTCTTT	CASSLTERDTEAFF
TRBV7-6	-	few	TRBJ1-4	TGTGCCAGCAGCTCCCGTGGACAAAGTGGAGGTGAAAAACTGTTTTTT	CASSSRGQSGGEKLFF
TRBV2	-	-	TRBJ2-7	TGTGCCAGCAGCTCGGACCCCCGTGGGGAGCAGTACTTC	CASSSDPRGEQYF
TRBV11-2	-	-	TRBJ2-5	TGTGCCAGCAGCTTAGAAAGGCTAGCTTCGTCTTCCCAGTACTTC	CASSLERLASSSQYF
TRBV28	-	few	TRBJ1-5	TGTGCCAGCAGTACAGGCCAAGTTGGCAATCAGCCCCAGCATTTT	CASSTGQVGNQPQHF
TRBV7-9	-	few	TRBJ1-2	TGTGCCAGCAGCTCATTTACGGGGGGGACCTATGGCTACACCTTC	CASSSFTGGTYGYTF
TRBV7-9	TRBD2	-	TRBJ2-1	TGTGCCAGCAGACCCGGGACTAGCAATGAGCAGTTCTTC	CASRPGTSNEQFF
TRBV2	TRBD2	once	TRBJ2-1	TGTGCCAGCGTGGGGCTAGCGGGAGAAGGGCAGTTCTTC	CASVGLAGEGQFF
TRBV7-9	-	-	TRBJ1-1	TGTGCCAGCAGCCTGGTTGGGACCCGGACGGTGAACACTGAAGCTTTCTTT	CASSLVGTRTVNTEAFF
TRBV19	-	few	TRBJ2-2	TGTGCCAGTAGTTCGACTTGGCCGAACACCGGGGAGCTGTTTTTT	CASSSTWPNTGELFF
TRBV11-2	-	-	TRBJ2-7	TGTGCCAGCAGTCCGGGGGGCGGGCTCGAGCAGTACTTC	CASSPGGGLEQYF
TRBV7-9	TRBD2	few	TRBJ2-2	TGTGCCAGCAGCTTAGGCACTAGCGGCGCGAACACCGGGGAGCTGTTTTTT	CASSLGTSGANTGELFF
TRBV7-6	-	-	TRBJ1-5	TGTGCCAGCAGCTTAGCGGGGCAGCTCAATCAGCCCCAGCATTTT	CASSLAGQLNQPQHF
TRBV7-8	-	-	TRBJ2-5	TGTGCCAGCAGTTACCTGGGCCAGGGCCAAGAGACCCAGTACTTC	CASSYLGQGQETQYF
TRBV5-8	-	-	TRBJ1-1	TGTGCCAGCAGCTTTCCTGGAGCCACCTACACTGAAGCTTTCTTT	CASSFPGATYTEAFF
TRBV24-1	-	few	TRBJ1-5	TGTGCCACCAGTGATTTGTCCGCCGCCAGACAGCATAGCAATCAGCCCCAGCATTTT	CATSDLSAARQHSNQPQHF
TRBV7-2	-	-	TRBJ1-2	TGTGCCAGCAGCCAACCCGGACGGGCGGGGGGCTACACCTTC	CASSQPGRAGGYTF
TRBV11-1	TRBD2	-	TRBJ2-5	TGTGCCAGCAGCTTACCGGGACTAGCGGGAGACGCGGGCCAAGAGACCCAGTACTTC	CASSLPGLAGDAGQETQYF
TRBV6-1	-	-	TRBJ1-1	TGTGCCAGCAGTTTGGCCGGGGGGGTCTACACTGAAGCTTTCTTT	CASSLAGGVYTEAFF
TRBV29-1	TRBD1	few	TRBJ2-7	TGCAGCGTCCACGGGACAGGGATATCGGAGCAGTACTTC	CSVHGTGISEQYF
TRBV2	TRBD1	-	TRBJ1-5	TGTGCCAGCAGCCACCGACAGGGACGCCTTAGCAATCAGCCCCAGCATTTT	CASSHRQGRLSNQPQHF
TRBV2	-	-	TRBJ2-5	TGTGCCAGCAGTGAAGCGCTTAGGGGATTCGGGACCCAGTACTTC	CASSEALRGFGTQYF
TRBV7-3	-	-	TRBJ1-1	TGTGCCAGCAGCTCTCGGTGGGGGGACGGTGAAGCTTTCTTT	CASSSRWGDGEAFF